Below are 6 T cell receptor beta chains sequenced from a single sample in a study of regulatory T cells in long-lasting Graves disease. The time point was: persistent/refractory GD, antithyroid drugs over 5 years with positive TRAb. The TCR library was prepared using RNA isolated from PBMCs. Building of the TCR beta libraries involved iRepertoire HTBI primers and Arm-PCR of CDR3 regions. TCRdb re-derived calls from the multiplex PCR reads in MiXCR, one entry per CDR3 protein. The table lists 500,000 to 800,000 distinct CDR3 sequences, 25% to 30% of them singletons. Sequenced material: peripheral blood mononuclear cells (PBMCs), taken when the disease was refractory, from a patient treated with antithyroid drugs. The receptor source for this set is a female donor with Graves disease.

Ten or more counts support this clonotype. The J gene is TRBJ1-2, the V gene TRBV6-1; TRBD1 agrees at 7 bases. CDR1 is MNHNS and CDR2 is SASEGT in the germline V gene. The V gene end was trimmed by 5 bases and the J gene end by 3 bases; junction bases not matched to a gene: 3. The CDR3 has 13 amino acids. CDR3 DNA sequence: TGTGCCAGCAGTCGGGACAGTGACTATGGCTACACCTTC. Protein sequence: CASSRDSDYGYTF.

This chain uses TRBV6-5 with TRBJ1-6; unclear D gene. Per germline, CDR1 MNHEY and CDR2 SVGAGI. The CDR3 length is 15 residues. Trimming stripped 2 bases from V and 7 bases from J, with 12 bases between. The DNA of the CDR3 is TGTGCCAGCAGTTACCGGAGGGAGCCCAATTCACCCCTCCACTTT. It encodes CASSYRREPNSPLHF.

The chain couples TRBV5-1 to TRBJ2-2, with D unresolved. This CDR3 region has 16 residues. Germline CDR1 is SGHRS and CDR2 is YFSETQ. Deletions cut 6 bases from V and 3 bases from J, with 18 bases between. The CDR3, as DNA: TGCGCCAGCACTGTTTTGGGGTTTCAGGACACCGGGGAGCTGTTTTTT. Translating it yields CASTVLGFQDTGELFF.

The V call is TRBV25-1, the J call TRBJ1-1; TRBD1 might be the D (5 bases). In germline, CDR1 is MGHDK, CDR2 SYGVNS. V shed 1 base and J shed 8 bases, with 14 bases lying between them. The CDR3 is 14 residues long. The CDR3 reads CASSESGTSSEAFF. In nucleotides, the CDR3 is TGTGCCAGCAGTGAATCCGGGACCTCGTCCGAAGCTTTCTTT.

The V gene is TRBV5-1, the J gene TRBJ1-1, with 7 bases matching TRBD1. There are 15 residues in the CDR3. V lost 4 bases and J lost 5; bases outside the gene matches: 11. CDR1 and CDR2 (germline): SGHRS, YFSETQ. CDR3: CASSLPGQSRTEAFF. The CDR3 region has the DNA TGCGCCAGCAGCCTACCGGGACAGTCAAGGACTGAAGCTTTCTTT. The entire variable domain, with the rest obtained from reference TRBV5-1 and TRBJ1-1, is as follows: KAGVTQTPRYLIKTRGQQVTLSCSPISGHRSVSWYQQTPGQGLQFLFEYFSETQRNKGNFPGRFSGRQFSNSRSEMNVSTLELGDSALYLCASSLPGQSRTEAFFGQGTRLTVV.

This clonotype occurred a few times. This chain joins TRBV7-3 and TRBJ1-2; the D gene is possibly TRBD1 (5 bases). The germline CDR1 and CDR2 sequences are SGHTA and FQGTGA. The ends were cut back, 1 base at V and 8 bases at J, with 11 bases in the middle. This CDR3 has 13 amino acids. The CDR3 here is CASSLSRGSGYTF. As DNA, the CDR3 is TGTGCCAGCAGCTTAAGCCGGGGGTCAGGCTACACCTTC.